Detailed here is one T cell receptor beta chain. The source of the sample is a study of technical replicates of blood from a few donors. Libraries were prepared by immunoSEQ multiplex PCR; TCRdb keeps only in-frame clonotypes and omits some of them. The data show approximately 70,000 clones, with more than 90% seen just once and approximately 0.36% held by the top ten. Germline CDR1 SQVTM, CDR2 ANQGSEA. Trimming pared 3 bases from V and 5 bases from J, leaving 16 bases between. The length of the CDR3 is 14 residues. This clonotype was sampled from a human donor in good health. The specimen was T cells isolated from PBMCs. The chain uses TRBV29-1 and TRBJ1-2, with TRBD1 as a possible D gene (6 bases). The CDR3 here is CSVDTAGQSYGYTF. The CDR3 DNA sequence: TGCAGCGTTGATACGGCCGGACAGTCTTATGGCTACACCTTC.